The text below deals with one T cell receptor (beta chain). This sample was taken from a study of T-cell reconstitution after alpha-beta-depleted transplantation in children. As it was prepared, the TCRbeta library received unique molecular identifiers. TCRdb passed the PCR reads through MiXCR, listing each CDR3 protein once. The sample yields roughly 400,000 distinct CDR3 sequences, around 20% seen once. The CDR3 covers 17 residues. The ends lost 7 bases at V and 0 bases at J; junction bases unmatched: 12. The sample here was PBMCs from the stem cell graft donor, taken from the stem cell graft. This chain uses TRBV12-3 or TRBV12-4 with TRBJ1-3, with 7 nucleotides matching TRBD1. The clonotype comes from a human donor who donated a stem cell graft to a child with acute myeloid leukemia. CDR3 region: CASTLGDRLSSGNTIYF. The CDR3 DNA reads TGTGCCAGCACCCTGGGGGACAGACTTTCCTCTGGAAACACCATATATTTT.